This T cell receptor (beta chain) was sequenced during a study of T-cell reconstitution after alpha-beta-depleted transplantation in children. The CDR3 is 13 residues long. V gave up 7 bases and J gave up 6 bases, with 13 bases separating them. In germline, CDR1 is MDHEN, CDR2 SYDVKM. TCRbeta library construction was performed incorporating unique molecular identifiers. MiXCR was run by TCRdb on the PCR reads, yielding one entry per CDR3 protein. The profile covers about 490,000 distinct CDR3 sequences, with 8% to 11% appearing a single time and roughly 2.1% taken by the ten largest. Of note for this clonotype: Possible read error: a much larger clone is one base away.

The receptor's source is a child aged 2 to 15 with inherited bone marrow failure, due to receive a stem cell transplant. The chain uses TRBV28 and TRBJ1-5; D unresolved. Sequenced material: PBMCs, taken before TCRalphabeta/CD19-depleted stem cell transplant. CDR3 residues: CASIPPEGQPQHF. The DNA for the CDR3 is TGTGCCAGCATCCCTCCAGAGGGTCAGCCCCAGCATTTT.